Listed below are T cell receptor beta chains from one sample, sequenced in a study of neoadjuvant anti-PD-1 for oral cavity cancer. Clones were read by immunoSEQ multiplex PCR, and TCRdb kept only the in-frame ones, dropping some. The sample lists around 30,000 clones, 80% to 90% occurring once. The material was PBMCs, obtained before nivolumab (anti-PD-1) treatment. The receptors were gathered from a person between 40 and 80 years old with oral cavity squamous cell carcinoma. Both conserved end residues are part of each CDR3.

TRBV6-1	TRBJ2-3	CASSASSGGATDTQYF
TRBV5-1	TRBJ2-3	CASHTGDTDTQYF
TRBV27	TRBJ1-1	CASSLLGISGDTEAFF
TRBV19	TRBJ1-5	CASGGQSNQPQHF
TRBV30	TRBJ1-4	CAWSRDRVMSLEKLFF
TRBV2	TRBJ2-3	CASSETSGGATDTQYF
TRBV19	TRBJ2-1	CASSRDRGVFDEQFF
TRBV5-1	TRBJ2-7	CASSLEVGHEEQYF
TRBV7-8	TRBJ1-1	CASSRIGGEAFF
TRBV10-3	TRBJ2-7	CAISEPFSSYEQYF
TRBV11-3	TRBJ2-1	CASSHTGTLYNEQFF
TRBV5-4	TRBJ1-6	CASSSRTGDNSPLHF
TRBV7-8	TRBJ2-3	CASSLVGPGAQYF
TRBV19	TRBJ1-5	CASKQTGTSNQPQHF
TRBV10-2	TRBJ1-1	CASSINTEAFF
TRBV7-9	TRBJ2-5	CASSLAWAEQETQYF
TRBV11-2	TRBJ2-2	CASSFGRVNTGELFF
TRBV6-1	TRBJ1-3	CASSDVYGNTIYF
TRBV28	TRBJ1-6	CAHTGLYNSPLHF
TRBV7-8	TRBJ1-1	CASSLGEGAHTEAFF
TRBV5-4	TRBJ1-2	CASSLSATRGADGYTF
TRBV19	TRBJ2-1	CASRHPTYNEQFF
TRBV4-3	TRBJ1-4	CASSQTTGLGKLFF
TRBV6-5	TRBJ1-2	CASSYITPGQGGGYTF
TRBV5-5	TRBJ1-6	CASSLEQPDSPLHF
TRBV7-2	TRBJ2-7	CASSSSGSLFHEQYF
TRBV7-3	TRBJ2-1	CASSPIPTSYNEQFF
TRBV15	TRBJ1-5	CATSREKGVNQPQHF
TRBV25-1	TRBJ1-5	CASRGGDQPQHF
TRBV9	TRBJ2-1	CASSAPLAGGGNEQFF